This T cell receptor beta chain appears in the sequencing data of a study of T cell clones after liver transplantation. On the study more broadly: TCRbeta sequencing after a pre-transplant mixed lymphocyte reaction identified graft-donor-reactive clones, later tracked in post-transplant blood. Apart from three HCV-positive recipients, transplants were for non-autoimmune, non-viral reasons.

The J segment lost 5 bases and the V segment lost 5 bases, leaving 6 bases of the junction unmatched. This CDR3 region has 14 residues. From germline, CDR1 is LNHDA and CDR2 SQIVND (reference sequence). Assay: immunoSEQ multiplex PCR; the TCRdb copy retains only in-frame clones and omits some. Of more than 95,000 clones listed, 82% are singletons. The TCR originated in a human donor who received a liver transplant. The chain employs TRBV19 and TRBJ2-5; TRBD2 matches at 9 bases. Sample: CD4+ T cells from blood, taken before liver transplant. CDR3 protein: CASSGLARLETQYF. CDR3 bases: TGTGCCAGTAGTGGACTAGCGCGGTTGGAGACCCAGTACTTC.